These T cell receptor beta chains were read from a single sample in a study of Ad26.COV2.S vaccination and SARS-CoV-2 variants. Sequencing used immunoSEQ multiplex PCR; TCRdb keeps in-frame clones, though not all of them. Altogether around 350,000 clones are present, approximately 81% being singletons, with the ten largest covering around 3.3%. The input for sequencing was peripheral blood, taken in a trial of Ad26.COV2.S vaccine versus placebo. These TCRs come from a person between 18 and 65 years old who received the Ad26.COV2.S COVID-19 vaccine or a placebo. Each CDR3 is given with its conserved first and last residue. D genes are given only for firm matches. Rows give clone size only sometimes, using once, few, many, or a class for an expanded clone.

>NA|TRBV21-1|NA|TRBJ2-1
TGTGCCAGCAGCAGCTGCGACTCCGACAGGGCCTACCCCCATGAGCAGTTCTTC
CASSSCDSDRAYPHEQFF
>NA|TRBV29-1|NA|TRBJ1-4
TGCAGCGCCGGGGACACAGGAACTAATGAAAAACTGTTTTTT
CSAGDTGTNEKLFF
>NA|TRBV15|NA|TRBJ1-5
TGTGCCACCCGACATATCCTCAATCAGCCCCAGCATTTT
CATRHILNQPQHF
>TRBD1|TRBV27|NA|TRBJ1-5
TGTGCCAGCGGACAGGGATATTCGGATCAGCCCCAGCATTTT
CASGQGYSDQPQHF
>TRBD1|TRBV30|NA|TRBJ1-4
TGTGCCTGGAGTGTTATGGGACAGCTTAATGAAAAACTGTTTTTT
CAWSVMGQLNEKLFF
>NA|TRBV19|NA|TRBJ1-2
TGTGCCAGTAGCTTCGATTCCTCGGCCTATGGCTACACCTTC
CASSFDSSAYGYTF
>TRBD1|TRBV10-3|NA|TRBJ2-1
TGTGCCATCAGTGAGTCGAGCGGGACAGGGGGGACATCCGGCGGGCAGTTCTTC
CAISESSGTGGTSGGQFF
>TRBD2|TRBV9|once|TRBJ2-1
TGTGCCAGCAGCGTAGAGGGTAGCGGGCCTGAGCAGTTCTTC
CASSVEGSGPEQFF
>NA|TRBV6-5|NA|TRBJ2-4
TGTGCCAGCAGTTACGATATAGCCAAAAACATTCAGTACTTC
CASSYDIAKNIQYF
>NA|TRBV28|NA|TRBJ2-1
TGTGCCAGCAGTTTGGTGGGCGTATCCTACAATGAGCAGTTCTTC
CASSLVGVSYNEQFF
>NA|TRBV5-4|few|TRBJ1-4
TGTGCCAGCAGCTTGGGGTTGACTGAAAAACTGTTTTTT
CASSLGLTEKLFF
>TRBD1|TRBV19|NA|TRBJ1-5
TGTGCCAGTAATGTACAGGGGCCCAATCAGCCCCAGCATTTT
CASNVQGPNQPQHF
>NA|TRBV6-2/TRBV6-3|NA|TRBJ2-4
TGTGCCAGCAGTTATGCCGGGGATGATGCCAAAAACATTCAGTACTTC
CASSYAGDDAKNIQYF
>TRBD1|TRBV28|NA|TRBJ2-1
TGTGCCAGCAGTTCCGGGACAGGGAGTTTGGATGAGCAGTTCTTC
CASSSGTGSLDEQFF
>TRBD2|TRBV6-5|NA|TRBJ2-7
TGTGCCAGCAGTTACCTAGCGGGCCCTTTCTACGAGCAGTACTTC
CASSYLAGPFYEQYF
>NA|TRBV10-1|NA|TRBJ2-3
TGCGCCAGCAGTGATGGAACGGCAGATACGCAGTATTTT
CASSDGTADTQYF